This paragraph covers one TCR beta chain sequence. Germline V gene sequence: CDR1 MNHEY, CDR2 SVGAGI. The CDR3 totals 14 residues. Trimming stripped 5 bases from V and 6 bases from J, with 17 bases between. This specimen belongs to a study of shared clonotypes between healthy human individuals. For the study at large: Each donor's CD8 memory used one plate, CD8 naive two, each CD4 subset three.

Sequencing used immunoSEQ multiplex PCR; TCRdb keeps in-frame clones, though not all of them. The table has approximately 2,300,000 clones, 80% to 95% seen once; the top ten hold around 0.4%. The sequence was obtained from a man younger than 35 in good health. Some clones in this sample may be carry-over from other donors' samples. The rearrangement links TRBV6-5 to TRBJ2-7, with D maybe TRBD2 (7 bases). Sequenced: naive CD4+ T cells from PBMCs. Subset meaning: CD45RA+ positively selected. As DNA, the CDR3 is TGTGCCAGCAGTGGTATTCGGGGGGCGGCCGAGCAGTACTTC. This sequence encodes CASSGIRGAAEQYF.